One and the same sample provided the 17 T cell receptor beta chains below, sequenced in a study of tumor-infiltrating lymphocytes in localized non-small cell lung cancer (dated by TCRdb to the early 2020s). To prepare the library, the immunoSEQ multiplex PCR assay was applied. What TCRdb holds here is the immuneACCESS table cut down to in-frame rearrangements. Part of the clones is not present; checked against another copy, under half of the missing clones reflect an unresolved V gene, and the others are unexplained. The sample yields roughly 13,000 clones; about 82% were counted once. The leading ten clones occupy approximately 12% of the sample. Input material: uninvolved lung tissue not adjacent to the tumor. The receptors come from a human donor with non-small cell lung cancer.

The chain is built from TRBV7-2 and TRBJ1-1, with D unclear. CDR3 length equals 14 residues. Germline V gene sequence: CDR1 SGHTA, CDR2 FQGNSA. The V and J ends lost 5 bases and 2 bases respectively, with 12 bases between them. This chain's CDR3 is CASSRDYTNTEAFF. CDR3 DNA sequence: TGTGCCAGCAGCCGAGACTATACTAACACTGAAGCTTTCTTT.

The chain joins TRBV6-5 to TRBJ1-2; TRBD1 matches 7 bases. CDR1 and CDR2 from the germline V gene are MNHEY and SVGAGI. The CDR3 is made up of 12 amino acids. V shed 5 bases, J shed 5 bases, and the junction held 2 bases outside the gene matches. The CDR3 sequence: CASSPTGYGYTF. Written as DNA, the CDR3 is TGTGCCAGCAGTCCGACAGGGTATGGCTACACCTTC.

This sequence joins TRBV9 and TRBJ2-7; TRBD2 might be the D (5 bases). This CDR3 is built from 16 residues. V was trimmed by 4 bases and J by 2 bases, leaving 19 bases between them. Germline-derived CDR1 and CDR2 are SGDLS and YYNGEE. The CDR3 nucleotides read TGTGCCAGCAGCCCCCGGGGAGATTTTGGTACCTACGAGCAGTACTTC. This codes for CASSPRGDFGTYEQYF.

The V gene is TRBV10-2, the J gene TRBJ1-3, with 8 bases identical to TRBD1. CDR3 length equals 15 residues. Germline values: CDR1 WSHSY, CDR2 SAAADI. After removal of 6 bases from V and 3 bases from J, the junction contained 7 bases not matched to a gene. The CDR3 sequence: CASRDRGDGGNTIYF. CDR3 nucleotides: TGCGCCAGCAGAGACAGGGGAGATGGTGGAAACACCATATATTTT.

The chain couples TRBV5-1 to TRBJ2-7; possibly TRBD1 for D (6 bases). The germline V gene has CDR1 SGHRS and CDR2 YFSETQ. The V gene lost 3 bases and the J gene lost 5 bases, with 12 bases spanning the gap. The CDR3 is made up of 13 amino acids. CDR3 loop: CASSSQGRHEQYF. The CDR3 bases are TGCGCCAGCAGCTCTCAGGGGCGCCACGAGCAGTACTTC.

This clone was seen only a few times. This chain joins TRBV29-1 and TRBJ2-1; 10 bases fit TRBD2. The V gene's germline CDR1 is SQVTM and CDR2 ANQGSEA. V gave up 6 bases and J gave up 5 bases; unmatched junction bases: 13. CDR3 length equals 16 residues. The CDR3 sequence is CSVSPLERGGNNEQFF. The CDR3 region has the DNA TGCAGCGTATCACCGTTGGAGCGGGGGGGCAACAATGAGCAGTTCTTC.

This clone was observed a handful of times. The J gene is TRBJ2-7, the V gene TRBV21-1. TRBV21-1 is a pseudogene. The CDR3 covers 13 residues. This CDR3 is CASSKVRPSEQYF. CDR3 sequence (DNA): TGTGCCAGCAGCAAAGTTCGGCCCAGCGAGCAGTACTTC.

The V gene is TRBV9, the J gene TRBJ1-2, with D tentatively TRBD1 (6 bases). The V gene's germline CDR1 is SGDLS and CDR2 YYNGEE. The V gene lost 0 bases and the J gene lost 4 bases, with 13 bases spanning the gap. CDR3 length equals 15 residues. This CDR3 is CASSVAGEDSYGYTF. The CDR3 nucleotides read TGTGCCAGCAGCGTAGCGGGGGAGGACAGCTATGGCTACACCTTC.

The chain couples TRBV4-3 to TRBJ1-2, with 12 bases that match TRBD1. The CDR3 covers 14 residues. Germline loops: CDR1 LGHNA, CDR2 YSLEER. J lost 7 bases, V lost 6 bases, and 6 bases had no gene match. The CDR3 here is CASSMGQGAGGYTF. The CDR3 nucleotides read TGCGCCAGCAGTATGGGACAGGGGGCGGGTGGCTACACCTTC.

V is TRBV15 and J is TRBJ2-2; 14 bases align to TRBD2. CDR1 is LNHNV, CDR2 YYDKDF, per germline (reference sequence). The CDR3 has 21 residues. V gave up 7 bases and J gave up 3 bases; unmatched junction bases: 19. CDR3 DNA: TGTGCCACCACAGGGGGGCGAGGACTAGCGGGGGGACCGCAGGACACCGGGGAGCTGTTTTTT. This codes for CATTGGRGLAGGPQDTGELFF.

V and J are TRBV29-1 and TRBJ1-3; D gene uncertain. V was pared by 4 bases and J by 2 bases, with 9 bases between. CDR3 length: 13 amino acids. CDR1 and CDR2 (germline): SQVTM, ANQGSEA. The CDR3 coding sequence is TGCAGCGTTGCGCCGCCGACTGGAAACACCATATATTTT. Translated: CSVAPPTGNTIYF.

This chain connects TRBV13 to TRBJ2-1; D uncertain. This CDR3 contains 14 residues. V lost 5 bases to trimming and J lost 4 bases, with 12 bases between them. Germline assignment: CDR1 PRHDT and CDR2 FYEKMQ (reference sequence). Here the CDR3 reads CASSIPEKYNEQFF. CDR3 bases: TGTGCCAGCAGCATCCCTGAAAAGTACAATGAGCAGTTCTTC.

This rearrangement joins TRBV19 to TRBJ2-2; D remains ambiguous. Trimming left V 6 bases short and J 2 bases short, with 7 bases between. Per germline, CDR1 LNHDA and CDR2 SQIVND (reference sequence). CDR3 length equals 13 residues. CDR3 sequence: CASSDTNTGELFF. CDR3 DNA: TGTGCCAGTAGCGACACAAACACCGGGGAGCTGTTTTTT.

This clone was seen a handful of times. CDR3 DNA: TGCGCCAGCAGTCGACTAGCGGGGGGGAATCGATACAATGAGCAGTTCTTC. It yields the protein CASSRLAGGNRYNEQFF. The chain couples TRBV10-2 to TRBJ2-1; 14 bases line up with TRBD2. From germline, CDR1 is WSHSY and CDR2 SAAADI. Trimming cost V 5 bases and J 4 bases; bases outside gene matches: 7. This CDR3 contains 17 residues.

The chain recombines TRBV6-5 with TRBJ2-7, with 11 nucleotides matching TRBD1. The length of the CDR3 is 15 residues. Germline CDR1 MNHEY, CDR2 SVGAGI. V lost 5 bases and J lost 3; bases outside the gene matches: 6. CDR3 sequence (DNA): TGTGCCAGCAGTCTCCGGGACAGGGGGATCTACGAGCAGTACTTC. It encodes CASSLRDRGIYEQYF.

The CDR3 nucleotides read TGCAGCGTTGAAGGGCTTGGTACCTACGAGCAGTACTTC. Translating it yields CSVEGLGTYEQYF. This chain links TRBV29-1 with TRBJ2-7; D remains unclear. In germline, CDR1 is SQVTM, CDR2 ANQGSEA. The CDR3 extends over 13 amino acids. Trimming left V 1 base short and J 2 bases short, with 9 bases between.

CDR3 DNA: TGTGCCATCAGCCCCGGGACTAGCGGCGGTTCGTGGGATACGCAGTATTTT. Protein sequence: CAISPGTSGGSWDTQYF. The J gene is TRBJ2-3, the V gene TRBV10-3, with 11 bases matching TRBD2. CDR1 and CDR2 (germline): ENHRY, SYGVKD. The CDR3 loop spans 17 amino acids. The V segment lost 6 bases and the J segment 6 bases; nucleotides outside the gene matches: 14.